This entry lists 30 T cell receptor beta chains sequenced from one sample in a study of cytomegalovirus exposure and HLA in healthy donors. Primers: 60 Vbeta forward and 13 Jbeta reverse. Libraries were prepared by immunoSEQ multiplex PCR; TCRdb keeps only in-frame clonotypes and omits some of them. Of roughly 120,000 clones in the sample, about 73% were seen once. Material for sequencing was PBMCs. The receptors were sampled from a woman between 35 and 50 years old in good health and CMV-seropositive.

The count of this clone is one. The chain uses TRBV10-1 and TRBJ2-7, with 8 bases that match TRBD1. Germline lookup yields CDR1 WNHNN and CDR2 SYGVQD (reference sequence). The CDR3 extends over 12 amino acids. Losses at the gene ends were 11 bases for V and 5 bases for J; bases not matched to a gene: 8. The CDR3 loop is CALSRGHNEQYF. CDR3 bases: TGCGCCTTATCCAGGGGGCACAACGAGCAGTACTTC.

The table lists this clone with a few counts. This chain uses TRBV18 with TRBJ2-1, with D tentatively TRBD1 (6 bases). CDR3 length: 15 residues. Germline V CDR1 and CDR2: KGHSH, LQKENI. V was trimmed by 2 bases and J by 7 bases, leaving 15 bases between them. CDR3 residues: CASSPSGTTRNEQFF. DNA for the CDR3: TGTGCCAGCTCACCATCCGGGACAACAAGGAATGAGCAGTTCTTC.

This clone was found a few times. The CDR3 spells CASSGGGGLSYNEQFF. DNA for the CDR3: TGTGCCAGTAGTGGGGGAGGAGGGCTCTCCTACAATGAGCAGTTCTTC. The chain employs TRBV19 and TRBJ2-1, with a tentative D call TRBD2 (6 bases). From germline, CDR1 is LNHDA and CDR2 SQIVND (reference sequence). The CDR3 spans 16 residues. Trimming shortened V by 5 bases and J by 0 bases, and 14 bases separated the two germline ends.

This sequence joins TRBV6-1 and TRBJ1-1, with D possibly TRBD1 on 5 matching bases. This CDR3 contains 14 residues. Per germline, CDR1 MNHNS and CDR2 SASEGT. V lost 6 bases and J 3 bases, leaving 14 bases between the germline ends. CDR3 loop: CASRWGEGDTEAFF. The CDR3 DNA reads as TGTGCCAGCAGATGGGGGGAAGGGGACACTGAAGCTTTCTTT.

At least ten counts were recorded for this clone. The rearrangement uses TRBV19 and TRBJ2-1; D possibly corresponds to TRBD2 (7 bases). This CDR3 has 14 amino acids. Looked up from germline, CDR1 is LNHDA and CDR2 is SQIVND (reference sequence). The germline V and J ends were trimmed by 3 bases and 7 bases, with 13 bases remaining between them. The CDR3 nucleotides read TGTGCCAGTAGTATGGGGGGGCTCCTGAATGAGCAGTTCTTC. Its translation is CASSMGGLLNEQFF.

This clone was counted a few times. The chain employs TRBV11-3 and TRBJ2-5, with TRBD2 as a possible D gene (5 bases). There are 13 residues in the CDR3. Trimming took 2 bases from V and 7 from J, leaving 11 bases between them. Per the germline V gene, CDR1 is SGHNT and CDR2 is YENEEA. The CDR3 coding sequence is TGTGCCAGCAGCTTAATGGATGAGGGGACCCAGTACTTC. It specifies CASSLMDEGTQYF.

The rearrangement joins TRBV27 to TRBJ1-2; 7 bases are shared with TRBD1. V dropped 6 bases and J dropped 4; count of bases not matched to a gene: 8. The CDR3 is 14 residues long. Germline loops: CDR1 MNHEY, CDR2 SMNVEV (reference sequence). CDR3 protein: CASRRPGQSYGYTF. CDR3 coding DNA: TGTGCCAGCAGGCGACCGGGACAGAGCTATGGCTACACCTTC.

A few counts support this clone. The rearrangement uses TRBV6-1 and TRBJ2-1; 7 bases agree with TRBD2. V lost 0 bases, J lost 3 bases, and 5 bases stayed unmatched. Germline lookup yields CDR1 MNHNS and CDR2 SASEGT. This CDR3 is 16 amino acids long. CDR3 bases: TGTGCCAGCAGTGAAGCGGGGAGGGGACTCTACAATGAGCAGTTCTTC. This sequence encodes CASSEAGRGLYNEQFF.

A remark on this clone: Other DNA sequences of this sample code for an identical CDR3. The CDR3 DNA follows: TGTGCCAGCAGCTTACAGGGGGATGGCTACACCTTC. It is translated as CASSLQGDGYTF. The rearrangement links TRBV5-6 to TRBJ1-2, with 8 bases aligning to TRBD1. CDR3 length equals 12 residues. Germline lookup yields CDR1 SGHDT and CDR2 YYEEEE. J gave up 6 bases and V 2 bases, and 0 bases lay outside the gene matches.

This chain uses TRBV18 with TRBJ2-5; 8 nucleotides agree with TRBD1. The germline V gene encodes CDR1 KGHSH and CDR2 LQKENI. J was trimmed by 2 bases and V by 8 bases; bases with no gene match: 4. The CDR3 is 13 amino acids. In DNA, the CDR3 is TGTGCCAGCACTCGGGACAGGCAAGAGACCCAGTACTTC. This gives the protein CASTRDRQETQYF.

The chain couples TRBV9 to TRBJ1-2; D might be TRBD1 (6 bases). The CDR3 extends over 15 amino acids. V lost 2 bases to trimming and J lost 2 bases, with 13 bases between them. The germline V gene has CDR1 SGDLS and CDR2 YYNGEE. CDR3 region: CASSVGGALNYGYTF. For the CDR3, the DNA is TGTGCCAGCAGCGTGGGGGGGGCGTTGAACTATGGCTACACCTTC.

The rearrangement joins TRBV5-6 to TRBJ2-1; unclear D gene. The CDR3 length is 16 residues. V was pared by 4 bases and J by 0 bases, with 14 bases between. Germline CDR1 and CDR2: SGHDT and YYEEEE. This CDR3 reads CASSLTALGSYNEQFF. The CDR3 DNA sequence: TGTGCCAGCAGCCTGACTGCCTTAGGCTCCTACAATGAGCAGTTCTTC. Looking up the rest from reference TRBV5-6 and TRBJ2-1 gives the full variable domain: DAGVTQSPTHLIKTRGQQVTLRCSPKSGHDTVSWYQQALGQGPQFIFQYYEEEERQRGNFPDRFSGHQFPNYSSELNVNALLLGDSALYLCASSLTALGSYNEQFFGPGTRLTVL.

This clone was seen only once. J is TRBJ1-2 and V is TRBV5-4; D is uncertain. Germline assignment: CDR1 SGHNT and CDR2 YYREEE (reference sequence). V was cut by 0 bases and J by 2 bases, with 8 bases left in between. This CDR3 has 14 amino acids. The chain's CDR3 is CASSLEQQNYGYTF. For the CDR3, the DNA is TGTGCCAGCAGCTTGGAACAGCAGAACTATGGCTACACCTTC.

The chain combines TRBV11-2 with TRBJ1-4, with D perhaps matching TRBD1 (5 bases). Trimming pared 1 base from V and 7 bases from J, leaving 13 bases between. Per the germline V gene, CDR1 is SGHAT and CDR2 is FQNNGV. The CDR3 runs 15 residues. CDR3 bases: TGTGCCAGCAGCTTAGTGCAGGGTTCCGTTGAAAAACTGTTTTTT. Residues: CASSLVQGSVEKLFF.

The genes are TRBV4-2 and TRBJ2-2; no reliable D call. This CDR3 region has 15 residues. CDR1 LGHNA and CDR2 YNFKEQ come from the germline V gene. Trimming pared 4 bases from V and 0 bases from J, leaving 9 bases between. CDR3 sequence (DNA): TGTGCCAGCAGCCTAACGGTTACGAACACCGGGGAGCTGTTTTTT. This sequence encodes CASSLTVTNTGELFF.

In the case of this clone: Mismatch with germline at one junction end may stem from a read error. The chain uses TRBV7-3 and TRBJ2-1; TRBD2 aligns across 8 bases. This CDR3 spans 12 amino acids. CDR1 and CDR2 (germline): SGHTA, FQGTGA. The CDR3 nucleotides read TGTGCCAGCAGCTTCGGACTAGCCTTTCCGGTCTTC. It codes for CASSFGLAFPVF.

This clone showed up many times. The chain employs TRBV2 and TRBJ2-2; 10 bases map to TRBD2. Trimming removed 6 bases from V and 4 bases from J; junction bases left unmatched: 8. There are 16 residues in the CDR3. Germline loops: CDR1 SNHLY, CDR2 FYNNEI. The CDR3 region is CASRDIIAGGTGELFF. CDR3 DNA sequence: TGTGCCAGCAGGGACATAATAGCGGGGGGCACCGGGGAGCTGTTTTTT.

V gene TRBV2 combines with J gene TRBJ2-6, with TRBD1 identical over 8 bases. The CDR3 contains 15 residues. V lost 5 bases to trimming and J lost 4 bases; unmatched junction nucleotides: 4. CDR1 and CDR2 (germline): SNHLY, FYNNEI. The CDR3 region is CASSRQGTGANVLTF. CDR3 bases: TGTGCCAGCAGTCGACAGGGGACCGGGGCCAACGTCCTGACTTTC.

In this sample, this clone turned up once. The J gene is TRBJ2-1, the V gene TRBV7-3; 10 positions match TRBD1. CDR3 length: 16 residues. The V and J ends lost 4 bases and 3 bases, in that order; junction bases with no gene match: 6. Germline V lookup: CDR1 SGHTA, CDR2 FQGTGA. For the CDR3, the DNA is TGTGCCAGCAGCTACAGACAGGGGGCGAGCTACAATGAGCAGTTCTTC. It specifies CASSYRQGASYNEQFF.

The chain joins TRBV4-2 to TRBJ1-1; the D gene is possibly TRBD1 (5 bases). Germline V CDR1 and CDR2: LGHNA, YNFKEQ. This CDR3 comprises 16 residues. The V and J ends lost 4 bases and 4 bases respectively, with 19 bases between them. CDR3 residues: CASSPPGGGDVTEAFF. The CDR3 DNA sequence: TGTGCCAGCAGCCCCCCCGGGGGAGGGGATGTCACTGAAGCTTTCTTT.

This clone was recorded a few times. The rearrangement links TRBV6-1 to TRBJ2-7; 12 nucleotides match TRBD1. The V and J ends lost 8 bases and 6 bases, in that order; junction bases with no gene match: 8. The germline CDR1 and CDR2 sequences are MNHNS and SASEGT. The CDR3 is made up of 14 amino acids. The CDR3 is CASRWGQGAVEQYF. CDR3 nucleotides: TGTGCCAGCCGATGGGGACAGGGGGCGGTCGAGCAGTACTTC.

The chain combines TRBV2 with TRBJ1-1; no reliable D call. Germline CDR1 and CDR2: SNHLY and FYNNEI. This CDR3 has 16 residues. V was shortened by 5 bases and J by 0 bases, with 16 bases between the two germline ends. The DNA of the CDR3 is TGTGCCAGCAGTTTCAATTGGGCAGAAATGAACACTGAAGCTTTCTTT. Translation gives CASSFNWAEMNTEAFF.

There are a few counts of this clone. The V call is TRBV5-8, the J call TRBJ2-5; D might be TRBD2 (5 bases). With 3 bases removed from V and 3 bases from J, the gap between germline ends came to 15 bases. The CDR3 covers 15 residues. The germline V gene has CDR1 SGHTS and CDR2 YDEGEE. The CDR3 DNA follows: TGTGCCAGCAGCTCATACCTAGCCGGGGAAGAGACCCAGTACTTC. Residues: CASSSYLAGEETQYF. Using reference TRBV5-8 and TRBJ2-5 for the parts outside the CDR3, the full variable domain is EAGVTQSPTHLIKTRGQQATLRCSPISGHTSVYWYQQALGLGLQFLLWYDEGEERNRGNFPPRFSGRQFPNYSSELNVNALELEDSALYLCASSSYLAGEETQYFGPGTRLLVL.

As DNA, the CDR3 is TGTGCCAGCTCACCAGACAGGGGGCGGACTGAAGCTTTCTTT. Translating gives CASSPDRGRTEAFF. The genes are TRBV18 and TRBJ1-1; 10 bases are shared with TRBD1. V lost 2 bases, J lost 5 bases, and 2 bases stayed unmatched. The CDR3 totals 14 residues. CDR1 is KGHSH and CDR2 is LQKENI in the germline V gene.

V gene TRBV4-2 combines with J gene TRBJ1-3; D is possibly TRBD1 (6 bases). Germline V CDR1 and CDR2: LGHNA, YNFKEQ. The CDR3 is 17 residues long. V lost 4 bases and J lost 4, with 20 bases in between. The CDR3 DNA follows: TGTGCCAGCAGCCTAGTTAGTGGGGCAGGGGTCGGAAACACCATATATTTT. Amino acid sequence: CASSLVSGAGVGNTIYF.

This clone was counted a few times. The V gene is TRBV10-3, the J gene TRBJ1-2; D gene ambiguous. Looked up from germline, CDR1 is ENHRY and CDR2 is SYGVKD. This CDR3 comprises 15 residues. The ends were cut back, 3 bases at V and 0 bases at J, with 11 bases in the middle. CDR3 in amino acids: CAISDLGRANYGYTF. The DNA for the CDR3 is TGTGCCATCAGTGACCTAGGGCGGGCTAACTATGGCTACACCTTC.

The J gene is TRBJ1-1, the V gene TRBV6-5; tentative D call: TRBD1 (5 bases). The CDR3 spans 13 residues. The V gene's germline CDR1 is MNHEY and CDR2 SVGAGI. Trimming cost V 5 bases and J 3 bases, with 10 bases left between them. This CDR3 is CASSREGYTEAFF. The CDR3 nucleotides read TGTGCCAGCAGTAGGGAGGGGTACACTGAAGCTTTCTTT.

This sequence joins TRBV4-1 and TRBJ2-5; 11 nucleotides align to TRBD2. In germline, CDR1 is MGHRA, CDR2 YSYEKL. This CDR3 comprises 15 residues. V shed 1 base and J 5 bases; nucleotides not matched to a gene: 3. This chain's CDR3 is CASSQGLAGYETQYF. The CDR3 DNA sequence: TGCGCCAGCAGCCAAGGACTAGCGGGGTACGAGACCCAGTACTTC.

The chain is built from TRBV7-9 and TRBJ1-1, with D possibly matching TRBD1 (5 bases). V shed 4 bases and J shed 1 base, with 13 bases lying between them. In germline, CDR1 is SEHNR, CDR2 FQNEAQ (reference sequence). The CDR3 runs to 15 residues. The CDR3 loop is CASSSPGLRNTEAFF. Here the CDR3 DNA reads TGTGCCAGCAGCTCCCCGGGACTCCGGAACACTGAAGCTTTCTTT. Using reference TRBV7-9 and TRBJ1-1 for the parts outside the CDR3, the full variable domain is DTGVSQNPRHKITKRGQNVTFRCDPISEHNRLYWYRQTLGQGPEFLTYFQNEAQLEKSRLLSDRFSAERPKGSFSTLEIQRTEQGDSAMYLCASSSPGLRNTEAFFGQGTRLTVV.

This clone appeared a single time. The V call is TRBV2, the J call TRBJ1-2; D is unclear. CDR1 SNHLY and CDR2 FYNNEI come from the germline V gene. V lost 6 bases to trimming and J lost 8 bases, with 13 bases between them. The CDR3 runs to 12 residues. CDR3 amino acids: CASRPGLEGYTF. The CDR3 DNA follows: TGTGCCAGCAGACCGGGTTTGGAAGGCTACACCTTC. The full variable domain, with the rest looked up from reference TRBV2 and TRBJ1-2, is EPEVTQTPSHQVTQMGQEVILRCVPISNHLYFYWYRQILGQKVEFLVSFYNNEISEKSEIFDDQFSVERPDGSNFTLKIRSTKLEDSAMYFCASRPGLEGYTFGSGTRLTVV.